This TCR beta chain came from a study of shared clonotypes between healthy human individuals. Whole-study findings and limits: There were few donors, and this limited the genetic and exposure-history diversity represented.

Per the germline V gene, CDR1 is SGHRS and CDR2 is YFSETQ. The CDR3 contains 12 residues. With 3 bases removed from V and 0 bases from J, the gap between germline ends came to 3 bases. Clones were sequenced by immunoSEQ multiplex PCR, and TCRdb holds only the in-frame ones, with some missing. The data contain under 1,100,000 clones, under 80% of them seen just once; the ten biggest clones take up 1.4% to 1.5%. About this clone itself: What it binds is unknown. Other DNA sequences within the sample encode an identical CDR3.

The TCR sequence derives from a man aged 18 to 30 in good health. This sequence joins TRBV5-1 and TRBJ2-5; D not certain. The sequenced material came from memory CD4+ T cells sorted from blood. The sample's subset: CD45RA-negative fraction. CDR3 DNA: TGCGCCAGCAGCTCTAACCAAGAGACCCAGTACTTC. It specifies CASSSNQETQYF.